The source of this T cell receptor (beta chain) is a study of cytomegalovirus exposure and HLA in healthy donors. With 60 Vbeta and 13 Jbeta primers, the PCR was carried out. Clones were sequenced by immunoSEQ multiplex PCR, and TCRdb holds only the in-frame ones, with some missing. The sample holds roughly 130,000 clones, 8% to 9.5% seen once. Germline CDR1 and CDR2: MNHNS and SASEGT. V trimming: 7 bases; J trimming: 5 bases; junction bases outside the gene matches: 6. There are 13 residues in the CDR3. The material sequenced was PBMCs. This chain joins TRBV6-1 and TRBJ1-1, with 8 bases lining up with TRBD1. The clonotype comes from a man aged 35 to 55 in good health and CMV-seronegative. The CDR3: CASTRDRWTEAFF. The CDR3 nucleotides are TGTGCCAGCACCCGGGACAGGTGGACTGAAGCTTTCTTT.